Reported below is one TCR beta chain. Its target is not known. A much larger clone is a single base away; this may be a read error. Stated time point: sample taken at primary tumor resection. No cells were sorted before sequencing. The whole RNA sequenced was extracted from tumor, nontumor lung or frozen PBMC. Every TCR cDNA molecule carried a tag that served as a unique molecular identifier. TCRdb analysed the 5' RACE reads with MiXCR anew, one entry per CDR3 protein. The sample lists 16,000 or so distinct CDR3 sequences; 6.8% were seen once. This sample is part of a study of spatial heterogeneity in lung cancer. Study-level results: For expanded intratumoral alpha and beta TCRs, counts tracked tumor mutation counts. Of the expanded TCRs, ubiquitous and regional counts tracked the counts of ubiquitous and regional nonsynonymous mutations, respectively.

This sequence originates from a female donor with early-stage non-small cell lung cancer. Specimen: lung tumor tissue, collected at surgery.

CDR3 coding DNA: TGTGCCAGCAGTAAATTCCTAGGTAATTCACCCCTCCACTTT. Protein: CASSKFLGNSPLHF. J is TRBJ1-6 and V is TRBV2; D unclear. Germline CDR1 and CDR2: SNHLY and FYNNEI. V was shortened by 5 bases and J by 6 bases, with 11 bases between the two germline ends. The CDR3 is made up of 14 amino acids. Supplemented by reference TRBV2 and TRBJ1-6, the full variable domain reads EPEVTQTPSHQVTQMGQEVILRCVPISNHLYFYWYRQILGQKVEFLVSFYNNEISEKSEIFDDQFSVERPDGSNFTLKIRSTKLEDSAMYFCASSKFLGNSPLHFGNGTRLTVT.